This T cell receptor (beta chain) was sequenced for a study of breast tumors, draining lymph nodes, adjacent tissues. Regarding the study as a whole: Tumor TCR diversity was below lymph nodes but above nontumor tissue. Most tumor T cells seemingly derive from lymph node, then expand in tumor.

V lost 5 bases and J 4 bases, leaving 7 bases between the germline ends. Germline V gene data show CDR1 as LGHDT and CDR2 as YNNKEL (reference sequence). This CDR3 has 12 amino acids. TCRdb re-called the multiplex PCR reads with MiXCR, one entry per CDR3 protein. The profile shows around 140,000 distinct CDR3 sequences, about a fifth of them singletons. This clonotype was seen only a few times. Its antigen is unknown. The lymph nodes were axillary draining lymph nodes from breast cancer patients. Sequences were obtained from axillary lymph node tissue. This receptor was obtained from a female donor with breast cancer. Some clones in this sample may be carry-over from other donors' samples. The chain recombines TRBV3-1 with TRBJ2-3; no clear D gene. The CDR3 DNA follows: TGTGCCAGCAGCAGGATCTCAGATACGCAGTATTTT. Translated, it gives CASSRISDTQYF.